The present entry profiles one T cell receptor (beta chain) with its context. Its antigen is currently unknown. Just one base apart from a much larger clone, this may be a read error. CDR3 length: 17 amino acids. In germline, CDR1 is DFQATT, CDR2 SNEGSKA (reference sequence). The J segment lost 4 bases and the V segment lost 1 base, leaving 10 bases of the junction unmatched. This specimen belongs to a study of breast tumors, draining lymph nodes, adjacent tissues. Findings and caveats of the study: Compared with lymph nodes, tumors were less diverse; compared with nontumor tissue, more.

TCRdb used MiXCR to reprocess the multiplex PCR reads, holding one entry per CDR3 protein. The data contain fewer than 140,000 distinct CDR3 sequences, under 40% of them singletons. The lymph nodes were axillary draining lymph nodes from breast cancer patients. This clonotype originated in a female donor with breast cancer. Some clones in this sample may be carry-over from other donors' samples. The source material was axillary lymph node tissue. J is TRBJ2-1 and V is TRBV20-1; 10 positions agree with TRBD2. CDR3 loop: CSARAPGLAAAYNEQFF. The CDR3 DNA is TGCAGTGCTAGAGCCCCTGGACTAGCGGCAGCTTACAATGAGCAGTTCTTC.